This entry describes one T cell receptor beta chain. Profiled with immunoSEQ multiplex PCR; TCRdb holds only in-frame clones, not every one. The profile covers roughly 2.2 million clones, with over 85% appearing a single time and 0.3% to 0.4% taken by the ten largest. The data are from a study of shared clonotypes between healthy human individuals. The CDR3 is made up of 16 amino acids. CDR1 is KGHSH and CDR2 is LQKENI in the germline V gene. Trimming removed 1 base from V and 2 bases from J; junction bases left unmatched: 6. This TCR derives from a man in his late teens or twenties in good health. Some clones in this sample may be carry-over from other donors' samples. The sequenced sample was naive CD4+ T cells from PBMCs. Indicated subset: CD45RA+ positively selected. The J gene is TRBJ2-3, the V gene TRBV18; TRBD2 matches at 7 bases. The CDR3 nucleotides read TGTGCCAGCTCACCACGCAAAGCGGGGACCACAGATACGCAGTATTTT. Translating it yields CASSPRKAGTTDTQYF.